Listed here is a single T cell receptor beta chain. As yet, its antigen is unknown. This specimen belongs to a study of cytomegalovirus exposure and HLA in healthy donors. CDR3 size: 20 residues. V dropped 5 bases and J dropped 2; count of bases not matched to a gene: 18. Germline V CDR1 and CDR2: MNHEY, SMNVEV (reference sequence). The study's findings and limits: The study labeled 150 or so TCR beta chains cytomegalovirus-associated. It was only CMV serostatus that was available as immune exposure information. In vitro, three CMV-associated chains proved specific for CMV antigens. Sequencing likely generated an artifact that appeared as a cluster of highly shared sequence variants.

PCR was performed using 60 Vbeta and 13 Jbeta primers. The repertoire was sequenced with immunoSEQ multiplex PCR; TCRdb's copy has only in-frame clones and lacks some. The top ten clones hold about 1.9% of a sample with 150,000 to 200,000 clones, around 81% of them seen once. This sequence joins TRBV27 and TRBJ2-1; 10 bases are a match to TRBD1. Input material: PBMCs. The sequence was obtained from a woman aged 18-35 years in good health and CMV-seropositive. The CDR3 sequence is CASSPSGQGVIRPTYNEQFF. CDR3 sequence (DNA): TGTGCCAGCAGTCCGTCCGGACAGGGGGTAATACGGCCTACCTACAATGAGCAGTTCTTC.